This T cell receptor (beta chain) comes out of a study of type 1 regulatory T cells. Study-level background: This in vitro CD4 product, T-allo10, is enriched for Tr1 cells and alloantigen-specific.

TCRdb independently ran MiXCR on the reads; one entry per CDR3 protein. The sample lists approximately 100,000 distinct CDR3 sequences; 31% were seen once. V gave up 0 bases and J gave up 8 bases; unmatched junction bases: 10. This CDR3 spans 16 amino acids. Germline values: CDR1 SGHTA, CDR2 FQGNSA. This receptor was obtained from a human donor in good health. What was sequenced was CD4+ T cells, either the whole sample or a sorted fraction (not recorded which). This chain joins TRBV7-2 and TRBJ2-7, with 10 nucleotides matching TRBD2. The CDR3 coding sequence is TGTGCCAGCAGCTTAGCGCCTAGCGGGAGAGGATACAAGCAGTACTTC. It codes for CASSLAPSGRGYKQYF. The full variable domain, its missing parts supplied by reference TRBV7-2 and TRBJ2-7, is GAGVSQSPSNKVTEKGKDVELRCDPISGHTALYWYRQSLGQGLEFLIYFQGNSAPDKSGLPSDRFSAERTGGSVSTLTIQRTQQEDSAVYLCASSLAPSGRGYKQYFGPGTRLTVT.